The source of this T cell receptor beta chain is a study of cytotoxic CD8 clonotypes in ibrutinib-treated CLL. Points from the study as a whole: Patients with sustained remission and those progressing were sampled at differing times.

On this clone: What it recognizes is unknown.

The assay was immunoSEQ multiplex PCR, and TCRdb's table has in-frame clones only and misses some. Counted here are around 310,000 clones, roughly 85% occurring once; the ten biggest clones make up 6.5% to 8%. The clonotype originates from a human donor with chronic lymphocytic leukemia. This specimen consisted of PBMCs, obtained before ibrutinib treatment.

The CDR3 DNA sequence: TGTGCCAGCAGTTTGCGAGCGGCCCTCTCCTACGAGCAGTACTTC. This translates into CASSLRAALSYEQYF. The chain combines TRBV28 with TRBJ2-7; TRBD2 is a possible D gene (5 bases). The CDR3 loop spans 15 amino acids. Trimming took off 3 bases at V and 0 bases at J, with 12 bases between the two ends. Germline values: CDR1 MDHEN, CDR2 SYDVKM.